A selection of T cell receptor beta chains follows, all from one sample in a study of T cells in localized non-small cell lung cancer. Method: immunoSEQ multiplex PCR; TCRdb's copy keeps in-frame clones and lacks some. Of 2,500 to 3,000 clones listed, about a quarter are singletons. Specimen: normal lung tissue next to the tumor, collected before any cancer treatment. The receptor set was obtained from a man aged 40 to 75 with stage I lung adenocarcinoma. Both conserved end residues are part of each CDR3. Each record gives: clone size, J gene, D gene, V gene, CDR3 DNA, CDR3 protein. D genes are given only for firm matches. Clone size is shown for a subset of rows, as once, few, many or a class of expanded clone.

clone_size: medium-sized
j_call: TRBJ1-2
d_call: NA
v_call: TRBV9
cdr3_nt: TGTGCCAGCAGCGTAGCCTCGGCCTACTTGGTGGGCTACACCTTC
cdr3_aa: CASSVASAYLVGYTF

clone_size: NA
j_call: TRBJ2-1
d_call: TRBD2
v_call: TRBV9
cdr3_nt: TGTGCCAGCAGCCCTCAGGCTAGCGGAGACAATGAGCAGTTCTTC
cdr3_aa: CASSPQASGDNEQFF

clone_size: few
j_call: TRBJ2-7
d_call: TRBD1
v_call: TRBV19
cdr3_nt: TGTGCCAGTAGTGCCGGGACAGGGACTGGCGAGCAGTACTTC
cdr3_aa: CASSAGTGTGEQYF

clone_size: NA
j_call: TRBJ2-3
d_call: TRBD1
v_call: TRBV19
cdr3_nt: TGTGCCAGTAGTATTTCCGACAGGGGGCGCTTAGATACGCAGTATTTT
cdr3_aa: CASSISDRGRLDTQYF

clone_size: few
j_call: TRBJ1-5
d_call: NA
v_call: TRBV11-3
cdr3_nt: TGTGCCAGCAGCATTCAGGGATATAGCAATCAGCCCCAGCATTTT
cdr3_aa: CASSIQGYSNQPQHF

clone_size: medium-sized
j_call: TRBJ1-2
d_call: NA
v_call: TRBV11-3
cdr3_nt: TGTGCCAGCAGCTTGGAAGCCCTAGGGTATGGCTACACCTTC
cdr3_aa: CASSLEALGYGYTF

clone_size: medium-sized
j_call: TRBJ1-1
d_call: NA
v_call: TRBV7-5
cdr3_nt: TGTGCCAGCAGCCCCTTTCCCCGTGGAGATTTGAACACTGAAGCTTTCTTT
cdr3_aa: CASSPFPRGDLNTEAFF

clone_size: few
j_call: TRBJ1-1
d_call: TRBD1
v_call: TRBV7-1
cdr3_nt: TGTGCCAGCAGCCTACAGGGGGATACTGAAGCTTTCTTT
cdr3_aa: CASSLQGDTEAFF

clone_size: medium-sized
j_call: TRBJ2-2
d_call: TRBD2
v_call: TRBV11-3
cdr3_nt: TGTGCCAGCAGCTTAAGGGGATCTGGCGGGAGGAACACCGGGGAGCTGTTTTTT
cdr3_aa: CASSLRGSGGRNTGELFF

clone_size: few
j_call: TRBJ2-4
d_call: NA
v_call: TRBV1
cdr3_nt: TGCGCCAGCAGCCAAGACCCTTCGACAGGGGTCAAAAACATTCAGTACTTC
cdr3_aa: CASSQDPSTGVKNIQYF

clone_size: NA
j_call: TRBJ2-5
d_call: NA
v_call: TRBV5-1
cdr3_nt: TGCGCCAGCAGCTTGTACGGGGCAACCCAAGAGACCCAGTACTTC
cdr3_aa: CASSLYGATQETQYF

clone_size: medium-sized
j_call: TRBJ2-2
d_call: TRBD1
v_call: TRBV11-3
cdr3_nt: TGTGCCAGCAGGAAAGGACAGGGGGCGAGCGGGGAGCTGTTTTTT
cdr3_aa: CASRKGQGASGELFF

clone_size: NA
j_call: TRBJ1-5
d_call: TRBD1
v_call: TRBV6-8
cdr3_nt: TGTGCCAGCAAGTTAGGACAGGGGAGTAGAAATCAGCCCCAGCATTTT
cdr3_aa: CASKLGQGSRNQPQHF

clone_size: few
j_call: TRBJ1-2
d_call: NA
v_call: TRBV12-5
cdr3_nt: TGTGCCAGCACGTCATCACATTATTTCCTTAACTATGGCTACACCTTC
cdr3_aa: CASTSSHYFLNYGYTF

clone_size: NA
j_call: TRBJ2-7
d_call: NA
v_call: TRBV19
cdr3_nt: TGTGCCAGTAGTATTGACGGCAGGTGGAACGAGCAGTACTTC
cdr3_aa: CASSIDGRWNEQYF

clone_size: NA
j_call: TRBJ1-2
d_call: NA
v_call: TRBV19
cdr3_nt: TGTGCCAGTAGGTCCCCCTTTAACTATGGCTACACCTTC
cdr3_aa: CASRSPFNYGYTF

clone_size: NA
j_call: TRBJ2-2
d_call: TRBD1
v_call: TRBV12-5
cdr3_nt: TGTGCTAGTGGTTCACAGGGGGCGGTCGGGGAGCTGTTTTTT
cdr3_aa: CASGSQGAVGELFF

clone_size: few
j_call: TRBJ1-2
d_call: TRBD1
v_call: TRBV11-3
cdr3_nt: TGTGCCAGCAGCATATTGGCAGGGGGCGGCGATGGCTACACCTTC
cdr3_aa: CASSILAGGGDGYTF

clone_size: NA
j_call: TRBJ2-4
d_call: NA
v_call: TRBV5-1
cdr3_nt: TGCGCCAGCAGCGCCTACAGGGAGGGGGATGCCAAAAACATTCAGTACTTC
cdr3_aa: CASSAYREGDAKNIQYF

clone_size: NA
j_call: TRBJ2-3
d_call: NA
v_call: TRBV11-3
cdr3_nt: TGTGCCAGCAGCTTAGTCCAGGACACAGATACGCAGTATTTT
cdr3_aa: CASSLVQDTDTQYF

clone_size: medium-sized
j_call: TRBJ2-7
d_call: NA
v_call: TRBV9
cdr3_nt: TGTGCCAGCAGCGTATCGCGGGTTGGCGAGCAGTACTTC
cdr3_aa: CASSVSRVGEQYF

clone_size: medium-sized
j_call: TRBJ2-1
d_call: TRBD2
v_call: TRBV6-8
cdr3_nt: TGTGCCAGCAGTTACTCAATTCTAGCGGGAGGGAGGGAGCAGTTCTTC
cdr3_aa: CASSYSILAGGREQFF

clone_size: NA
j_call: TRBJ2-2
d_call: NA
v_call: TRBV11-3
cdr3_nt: TGTGCCAGCAGTCCCTTGCTAAGGGGCACCGGGGAGCTGTTTTTT
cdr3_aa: CASSPLLRGTGELFF

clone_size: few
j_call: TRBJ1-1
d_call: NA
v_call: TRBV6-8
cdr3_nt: TGTGCCAGCAGAGAAAACCTGAACACTGAAGCTTTCTTT
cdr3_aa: CASRENLNTEAFF

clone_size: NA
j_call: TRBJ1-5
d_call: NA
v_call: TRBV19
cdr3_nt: TGTGCCAGTAGTATGGGGAGAGATCAGCCCCAGCATTTT
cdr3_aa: CASSMGRDQPQHF

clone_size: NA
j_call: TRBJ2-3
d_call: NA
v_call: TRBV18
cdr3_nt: TGTGCCAGCTCACCCACACGGGATACTAGCACAGATACGCAGTATTTT
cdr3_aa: CASSPTRDTSTDTQYF

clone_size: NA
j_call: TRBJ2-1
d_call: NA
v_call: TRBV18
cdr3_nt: TGTGCCAGCTCACCACCATCAAACAATGAGCAGTTCTTC
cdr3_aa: CASSPPSNNEQFF

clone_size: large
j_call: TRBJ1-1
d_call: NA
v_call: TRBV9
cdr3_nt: TGTGCCAGCAGCGTAGAGGGGAAGGGAACTGAAGCTTTCTTT
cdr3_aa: CASSVEGKGTEAFF

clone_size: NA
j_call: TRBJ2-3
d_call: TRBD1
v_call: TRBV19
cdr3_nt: TGTGCCAGTAGTATAGATCCTCGGACAGGACCGACTAGCACAGATACGCAGTATTTT
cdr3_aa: CASSIDPRTGPTSTDTQYF

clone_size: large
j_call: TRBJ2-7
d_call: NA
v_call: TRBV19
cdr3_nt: TGTGCCAGTAGTATCTCAAATTGGGGCGAGCAGTACTTC
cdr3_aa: CASSISNWGEQYF

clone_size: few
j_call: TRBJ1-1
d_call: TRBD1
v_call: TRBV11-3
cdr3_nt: TGTGCCAGCAGCTCTTCCACAGGGGGCTCTGAAGCTTTCTTT
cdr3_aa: CASSSSTGGSEAFF

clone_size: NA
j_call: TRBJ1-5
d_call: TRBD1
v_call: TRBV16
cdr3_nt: TGTGCCAGCAGCCCGATGACAGGGGGCTTCAATCAGCCCCAGCATTTT
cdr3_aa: CASSPMTGGFNQPQHF

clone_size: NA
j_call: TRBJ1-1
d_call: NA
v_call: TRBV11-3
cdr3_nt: TGTGCCAGCAGCTTAGGAATCCGGGTCACTGAAGCTTTCTTT
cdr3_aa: CASSLGIRVTEAFF

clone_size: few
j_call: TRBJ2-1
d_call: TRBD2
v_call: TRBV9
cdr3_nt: TGTGCCAGCAGCGGCGTAGCGGGAGGAGTTATGGAGAATGAGCAGTTCTTC
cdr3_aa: CASSGVAGGVMENEQFF

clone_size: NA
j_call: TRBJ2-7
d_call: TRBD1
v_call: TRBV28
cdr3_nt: TGTGCCAGCAGCCCCTGGGGGGCCGGGACAGGGCCCTACGAGCAGTACTTC
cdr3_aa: CASSPWGAGTGPYEQYF

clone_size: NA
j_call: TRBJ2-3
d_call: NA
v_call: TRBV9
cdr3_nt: TGTGCCAGCAGCGTAGACGGCTCGCGCACAGATACGCAGTATTTT
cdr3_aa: CASSVDGSRTDTQYF

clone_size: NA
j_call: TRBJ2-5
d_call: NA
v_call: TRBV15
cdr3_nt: TGTGCCACCAGCCCTCGCAGCGGCAGGTGGCAGGAGACCCAGTACTTC
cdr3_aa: CATSPRSGRWQETQYF

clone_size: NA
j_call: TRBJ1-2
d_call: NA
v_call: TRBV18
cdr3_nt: TGTGCCAGCTCACCGCGGGACGGCACAGGCTCCTATGGCTACACCTTC
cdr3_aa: CASSPRDGTGSYGYTF

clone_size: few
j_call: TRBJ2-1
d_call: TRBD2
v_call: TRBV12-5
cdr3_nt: TGTGCTAGTGGCGGACTAGCGGGAGGTCAAACCTACAATGAGCAGTTCTTC
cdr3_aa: CASGGLAGGQTYNEQFF

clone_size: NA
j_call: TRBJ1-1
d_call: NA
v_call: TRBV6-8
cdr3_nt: TGTGCCAGCAGTTACACGGGAATGAACACTGAAGCTTTCTTT
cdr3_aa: CASSYTGMNTEAFF

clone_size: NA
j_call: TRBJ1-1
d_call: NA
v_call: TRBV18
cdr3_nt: TGTGCCAGCTCACCCCCGGGGCAGGCGGGGACTGAAGCTTTCTTT
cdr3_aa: CASSPPGQAGTEAFF

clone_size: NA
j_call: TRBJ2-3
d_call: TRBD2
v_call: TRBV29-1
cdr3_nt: TGCAGCGTTGAGACTAGCGGGAGGGCCGGCGCAGATACGCAGTATTTT
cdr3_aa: CSVETSGRAGADTQYF

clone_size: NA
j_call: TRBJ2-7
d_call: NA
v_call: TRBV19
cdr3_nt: TGTGCCAGTAGTACAGGACCTTTGTACGAGCAGTACTTC
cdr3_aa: CASSTGPLYEQYF

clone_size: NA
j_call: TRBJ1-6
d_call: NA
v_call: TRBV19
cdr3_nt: TGTGCCAGTAGTAACTCACAGGGCCCCTCTGGGAATTCACCCCTCCACTTT
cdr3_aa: CASSNSQGPSGNSPLHF

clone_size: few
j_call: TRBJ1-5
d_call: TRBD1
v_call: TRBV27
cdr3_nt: TGTGCCAGCAGTCGGACAGGGGACAATCAGCCCCAGCATTTT
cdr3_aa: CASSRTGDNQPQHF

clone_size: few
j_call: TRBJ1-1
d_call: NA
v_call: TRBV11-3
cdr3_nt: TGTGCCAGCAGCCAGAGCACACTGAACACTGAAGCTTTCTTT
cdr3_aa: CASSQSTLNTEAFF

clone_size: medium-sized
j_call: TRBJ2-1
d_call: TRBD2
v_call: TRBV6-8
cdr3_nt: TGTGCCAGCAGTTACAAGGGCGGGAGAGTTAATGAGCAGTTCTTC
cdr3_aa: CASSYKGGRVNEQFF

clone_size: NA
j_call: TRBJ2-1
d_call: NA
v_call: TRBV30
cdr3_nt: TGTGCCTGGAGTTTCGGGACCTCCTCGATCAATGAGCAGTTCTTC
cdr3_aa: CAWSFGTSSINEQFF

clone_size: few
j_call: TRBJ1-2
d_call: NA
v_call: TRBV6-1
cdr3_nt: TGTGCCAGCAGTGAAGAGGCAGTCTATGGCTACACCTTC
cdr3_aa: CASSEEAVYGYTF